This T cell receptor (beta chain) was profiled in a study of shared clonotypes between healthy human individuals. Naive CD8 populations comprised CD45RO-negative cells positively selected for CCR7, excluding terminally differentiated effector memory CD45RA+ cells. Only Caucasian adults living in Nashville, Tennessee made up the donor group. This clone appeared once. In germline, CDR1 is SGHVS, CDR2 FQNEAQ. V shed 4 bases and J shed 3 bases, with 16 bases lying between them. CDR3 length: 15 amino acids. The test was conducted at deep level. The protocol was immunoSEQ multiplex PCR, while the TCRdb copy is restricted to in-frame clones and leaves out a portion. The sample lists about 1.9 million clones; about 93% were seen once.

The sequencing sample was made of naive CD8+ T cells from PBMCs. This TCR derives from a man aged 18 to 30 in good health. Some clones in this sample may be carry-over from other donors' samples. This chain links TRBV7-8 with TRBJ2-7, with a tentative D call TRBD1 (6 bases). The CDR3 DNA sequence: TGTGCCAGCAGCTCAGGGGCCGGAGACATCTACGAGCAGTACTTC. Its protein is CASSSGAGDIYEQYF. The full variable domain, with the rest looked up from reference TRBV7-8 and TRBJ2-7, is GAGVSQSPRYKVAKRGQDVALRCDPISGHVSLFWYQQALGQGPEFLTYFQNEAQLDKSGLPSDRFFAERPEGSVSTLKIQRTQQEDSAVYLCASSSGAGDIYEQYFGPGTRLTVT.